What follows describes a single TCR beta chain. The antigen is unknown. The data are from a study of a mutant IDH1 vaccine in newly diagnosed glioma. The overall study: Before enrollment, the patients had been treated with radiotherapy alone, temozolomide alone, or both together. Most of them had received both.

Described time point: week 5, during vaccination. Vaccinated patients received 300 ug of mutant IDH1 20-mer peptide per dose, with topical imiquimod. New WHO grade 3 or 4 astrocytomas that were IDH1-mutant and ATRX-lost had been found in donors. This table comes from immunoSEQ multiplex PCR, and its TCRdb copy is limited to in-frame clones, with some not included. The data hold some 55,000 clones, with over 80% observed a single time. The TCR comes from a middle-aged woman with glioma. This specimen was PBMCs, taken from a glioma patient whose treatment included an IDH1 peptide vaccine.

This chain's CDR3 is CASSLVAERAYGYTF. The DNA for the CDR3 is TGTGCCAGCAGCTTGGTTGCAGAACGGGCCTATGGCTACACCTTC. The chain has TRBV5-5 and TRBJ1-2; D gene uncertain. Germline values: CDR1 SGHKS, CDR2 YYEKEE (reference sequence). CDR3 length: 15 amino acids. Trimming pared 0 bases from V and 4 bases from J, leaving 13 bases between. Supplemented by reference TRBV5-5 and TRBJ1-2, the full variable domain reads DAGVTQSPTHLIKTRGQQVTLRCSPISGHKSVSWYQQVLGQGPQFIFQYYEKEERGRGNFPDRFSARQFPNYSSELNVNALLLGDSALYLCASSLVAERAYGYTFGSGTRLTVV.